Listed below are T cell receptor beta chains from one sample, sequenced in a study of OX40 agonist ivuxolimab in advanced cancers. Using immunoSEQ multiplex PCR, the repertoire was profiled, and TCRdb retains in-frame clones only, with some absent. In the table there are fewer than 50,000 clones, less than 90% of which are singletons. Sequencing was performed on CD4+ or CD8+ T cells sorted from blood, taken in a trial of the OX40 agonist ivuxolimab. The receptors shown here come from an adult with an advanced solid tumor such as melanoma, head and neck, liver or kidney cancer. Both conserved end residues are part of each CDR3. Each record gives: J gene, D gene, clone size, V gene, CDR3 DNA, CDR3 protein. A D gene is named only where the DNA matches it firmly. Clone size is given for some rows only: seen once, a few or many times, or a class if the clone is expanded.

TRBJ2-3 | NA | NA | TRBV7-9 | TGTGCCAGCAGCTTTAACGGAGAGGCAGATACGCAGTATTTT | CASSFNGEADTQYF
TRBJ2-3 | TRBD2 | few | TRBV6-4 | TGTGCCAGCAGTGAGTCGGCGGGGGGGTCCACAGATACGCAGTATTTT | CASSESAGGSTDTQYF
TRBJ2-7 | TRBD1 | few | TRBV6-5 | TGTGCCAGCAGTTGGGACAGGGTTGCCTACGAGCAGTACTTC | CASSWDRVAYEQYF
TRBJ1-1 | NA | NA | TRBV9 | TGTGCCAGCAGCGCCGAGGTAAACACTGAAGCTTTCTTT | CASSAEVNTEAFF
TRBJ2-5 | TRBD2 | NA | TRBV13 | TGTGCCAGCAGCTTACGGTCTAGCGGTTACCAAGAGACCCAGTACTTC | CASSLRSSGYQETQYF
TRBJ1-6 | TRBD1 | NA | TRBV6-5 | TGTGCCAGCAGTACGGGCGGGACAGCCTATTCACCCCTCCACTTT | CASSTGGTAYSPLHF
TRBJ1-6 | NA | NA | TRBV7-8 | TGTGCCAGCAGCCGTTTTCTTGATTCACCCCTCCACTTT | CASSRFLDSPLHF
TRBJ2-7 | NA | NA | TRBV6-5 | TGTGCCAGCAGTTACGAAGGGAGGCAGTACTTC | CASSYEGRQYF
TRBJ2-1 | NA | NA | TRBV11-2 | TGTGCCAGCAGCTTAGAGCGGGGTTCCCCCTACAATGAGCAGTTCTTC | CASSLERGSPYNEQFF
TRBJ2-1 | TRBD2 | NA | TRBV15 | TGTGCCACCAGCACGGGACTAGCGGGAGGGAATGAGCAGTTCTTC | CATSTGLAGGNEQFF
TRBJ2-5 | TRBD1 | NA | TRBV11-2 | TGTGCCAGCAGCCCAATCCCGACAGGGGTGGAAGAGACCCAGTACTTC | CASSPIPTGVEETQYF
TRBJ1-2 | NA | NA | TRBV6-5 | TGTGCCAGCAGTAACAGCGGGGGCTACACCTTC | CASSNSGGYTF
TRBJ2-1 | NA | NA | TRBV4-3 | TGCGCCAGCAGCCAAGATTCAGGCACCTACAATGAGCAGTTCTTC | CASSQDSGTYNEQFF
TRBJ2-5 | NA | NA | TRBV18 | TGTGCCAGCTCACCAGTGAGTCCCCCACAAGAGACCCAGTACTTC | CASSPVSPPQETQYF
TRBJ2-7 | TRBD2 | NA | TRBV6-5 | TGTGCCAGCAGTCAAAATAGCGGGGGCTCCTACGAGCAGTACTTC | CASSQNSGGSYEQYF
TRBJ2-2 | NA | NA | TRBV28 | TGTGCCAGCAGCTGGGATCCTAGCGCCGGGGAGCTGTTTTTT | CASSWDPSAGELFF
TRBJ2-5 | NA | once | TRBV11-2 | TGTGCCAGCGGCCCGGGACTTCAAGAGACCCAGTACTTC | CASGPGLQETQYF
TRBJ1-1 | NA | NA | TRBV7-9 | TGTGCCACCCGGGACGCCGAAGGGGCTGAAGCTTTCTTT | CATRDAEGAEAFF
TRBJ2-3 | NA | NA | TRBV7-3 | TGTGCCAGCAGCCCTGGCCCCCTCACAGATACGCAGTATTTT | CASSPGPLTDTQYF
TRBJ2-2 | NA | NA | TRBV15 | TGTGCCACCAGCAGACCGCACACCGGGGAGCTGTTTTTT | CATSRPHTGELFF
TRBJ1-6 | NA | NA | TRBV7-2 | TGTGCCAGCAGCCGCGGGGGGTCCCAAGGATCCCTCCACTTT | CASSRGGSQGSLHF
TRBJ2-2 | NA | NA | TRBV10-3 | TGTGCCATCAGTGAGGGGCGGGCCCTGTTTTTT | CAISEGRALFF
TRBJ2-5 | TRBD2 | NA | TRBV6-5 | TGTGCCAGCAGATCCTCGGCGGGAGAGAAAGAGACCCAGTACTTC | CASRSSAGEKETQYF
TRBJ2-3 | NA | few | TRBV5-1 | TGCGCCAGCAGCTTGTCGGGGGTGACAATGGCAGATACGCAGTATTTT | CASSLSGVTMADTQYF
TRBJ2-7 | NA | NA | TRBV2 | TGTGCCAGCAGCCTTCAGGGAAGGAACTCCTACGAGCAGTACTTC | CASSLQGRNSYEQYF
TRBJ2-7 | TRBD2 | NA | TRBV19 | TGTGCCACCTCCCTAGCGGGAGCCCCCTACGAGCAGTACTTC | CATSLAGAPYEQYF
TRBJ2-4 | TRBD2 | NA | TRBV7-2 | TGTGCCAGCAGCTTAGGACTAGCGGGGGTTCTAGCCAAAAACATTCAGTACTTC | CASSLGLAGVLAKNIQYF
TRBJ1-2 | NA | NA | TRBV5-1 | TGCGCCAGCAGCTTAGACAGCGGTTATGGCTACACCTTC | CASSLDSGYGYTF
TRBJ2-1 | NA | NA | TRBV5-1 | TGCGCCAGCAGCTTGGATGACAATGAGCAGTTCTTC | CASSLDDNEQFF
TRBJ2-7 | TRBD2 | NA | TRBV27 | TGTGCCAGCAGTTTATCGGGACTAGCCTACGAGCAGTACTTC | CASSLSGLAYEQYF
TRBJ2-1 | NA | NA | TRBV5-1 | TGCGCCAGCAGCCGGGGGGACATGAGCTCCTACAATGAGCAGTTCTTC | CASSRGDMSSYNEQFF
TRBJ1-1 | NA | once | TRBV7-8 | TGTGCCAGCCGGGCCGGCACCCTGAACACTGAAGCTTTCTTT | CASRAGTLNTEAFF
TRBJ1-4 | TRBD1 | NA | TRBV10-3 | TGTGCCATCAGTCATGGGACAGAGATTAATGAAAAACTGTTTTTT | CAISHGTEINEKLFF